Below are 31 T cell receptor beta chains sequenced from a single sample in a study of blood T cell repertoires in COVID-19. The protocol was immunoSEQ multiplex PCR, while the TCRdb copy is restricted to in-frame clones and leaves out a portion. Of approximately 120,000 clones in the sample, 80% to 90% were seen once. Sequenced sample: peripheral blood. These receptors were collected from a human donor in a cohort sampled during active COVID-19.

The rearrangement links TRBV6-6 to TRBJ1-3, with D perhaps matching TRBD1 (6 bases). Looked up from germline, CDR1 is MNHNY and CDR2 is SVGAGI (reference sequence). CDR3 length equals 15 residues. The ends were cut back, 2 bases at V and 4 bases at J, with 12 bases in the middle. CDR3 nucleotide sequence: TGTGCCAGCAGTTACCCAGGGGCGCAGGGAAACACCATATATTTT. It is translated as CASSYPGAQGNTIYF.

V is TRBV6-6 and J is TRBJ2-2, with 7 positions matching TRBD2. V was pared by 4 bases and J by 6 bases, with 8 bases of the junction left unmatched. CDR3 length: 15 amino acids. In germline, CDR1 is MNHNY, CDR2 SVGAGI (reference sequence). CDR3 sequence: CASSLGGSRSGELFF. CDR3 coding DNA: TGTGCCAGCAGTTTGGGCGGGAGTAGGTCCGGGGAGCTGTTTTTT.

The chain uses TRBV5-6 and TRBJ1-1; 9 bases agree with TRBD1. The CDR3 consists of 14 residues. Germline values: CDR1 SGHDT, CDR2 YYEEEE. The ends lost 2 bases at V and 6 bases at J; junction bases unmatched: 5. The CDR3 spells CASSFGQGRPEAFF. The CDR3 DNA sequence: TGTGCCAGCAGCTTCGGACAGGGGAGGCCTGAAGCTTTCTTT.

The J gene is TRBJ2-2, the V gene TRBV7-3, with 8 bases fitting TRBD2. The length of the CDR3 is 16 residues. V shed 5 bases, J shed 4 bases, and the junction held 9 bases outside the gene matches. CDR1 SGHTA and CDR2 FQGTGA come from the germline V gene. The CDR3 loop reads CASSRTPGGPTGELFF. Here the CDR3 DNA reads TGTGCCAGCAGCCGAACCCCGGGAGGGCCCACCGGGGAGCTGTTTTTT.

This chain uses TRBV6-2 or TRBV6-3 with TRBJ2-3; 12 bases line up with TRBD2. The V gene end was trimmed by 4 bases and the J gene end by 0 bases; junction bases not matched to a gene: 5. CDR3 length: 17 residues. Germline CDR1 is MNHEY and CDR2 is SVGEGT. CDR3 loop: CASSFQTSGGSTDTQYF. CDR3 sequence (DNA): TGTGCCAGCAGTTTTCAGACTAGCGGGGGTAGCACAGATACGCAGTATTTT.

The chain carries TRBV6-5 and TRBJ2-7, with D hard to call. The CDR3 has 15 amino acids. Between the trimmed V and J ends, which lost 0 bases and 4 bases, there was a span of 13 bases. In germline, CDR1 is MNHEY, CDR2 SVGAGI. CDR3 coding DNA: TGTGCCAGCAGTTACTCGGCAGCTACTATTTACGAGCAGTACTTC. It translates to CASSYSAATIYEQYF.

The J gene is TRBJ2-3, the V gene TRBV24-1; D is possibly TRBD2 (5 bases). Germline V gene lookup returns CDR1 KGHDR and CDR2 SFDVKD. V was pared by 3 bases and J by 4 bases, with 10 bases between. The CDR3 covers 14 residues. The CDR3 nucleotides are TGTGCCACCAGTGATCCTAGCAGCGCAGATACGCAGTATTTT. Protein product: CATSDPSSADTQYF.

The chain employs TRBV6-1 and TRBJ2-7, with 7 nucleotides matching TRBD2. Germline V gene data show CDR1 as MNHNS and CDR2 as SASEGT. The CDR3 sequence is 16 residues long. With V trimmed by 2 bases and J by 2 bases, 9 bases remained unmatched. For the CDR3, the DNA is TGTGCCAGCAGTGAACTAAGAGGACTAGGTCCCTACGAGCAGTACTTC. Translated, it gives CASSELRGLGPYEQYF.

The chain has TRBV9 and TRBJ2-7; TRBD2 matches 10 bases. Trimming cost V 2 bases and J 2 bases; bases outside gene matches: 4. This CDR3 is built from 15 residues. Per germline, CDR1 SGDLS and CDR2 YYNGEE. DNA for the CDR3: TGTGCCAGCAGCGTTTCTAGCGGGGGCCCCTACGAGCAGTACTTC. This translates into CASSVSSGGPYEQYF.

This clone has only one observation. V gene TRBV6-5 combines with J gene TRBJ1-1; TRBD1 agrees at 7 bases. Trimming at V came to 5 bases and at J to 11 bases, leaving 5 bases not matched to a gene. This CDR3 spans 11 amino acids. The germline gives CDR1 MNHEY, CDR2 SVGAGI. The CDR3 loop reads CASSPGTDAFF. The DNA of the CDR3 is TGTGCCAGCAGTCCCGGGACAGATGCTTTCTTT.

This sequence joins TRBV6-1 and TRBJ1-4; TRBD1 might be the D (5 bases). The germline CDR1 and CDR2 sequences are MNHNS and SASEGT. This CDR3 has 15 amino acids. Trimming removed 3 bases at V and 8 bases at J, with 16 bases between. CDR3 sequence: CASSDSGDRLEKLFF. Here the CDR3 DNA reads TGTGCCAGCAGTGATTCGGGGGACCGCTTGGAAAAACTGTTTTTT.

This chain uses TRBV7-9 with TRBJ2-3; no firm D call. Germline V gene data show CDR1 as SEHNR and CDR2 as FQNEAQ (reference sequence). CDR3 length: 11 amino acids. V gave up 4 bases and J gave up 3 bases, with 2 bases separating them. The CDR3 coding sequence is TGTGCCAGCAGCTCGACAGATACGCAGTATTTT. Encoded protein: CASSSTDTQYF.

The rearrangement uses TRBV24-1 and TRBJ2-3; 8 bases map to TRBD2. The CDR3 is made up of 15 amino acids. The junction had 2 bases not matched to a gene; V was cut back by 2 bases and J by 2 bases. Germline V gene data show CDR1 as KGHDR and CDR2 as SFDVKD. The chain's CDR3 is CATSDYGGDTDTQYF. Written as DNA, the CDR3 is TGTGCCACCAGTGATTACGGGGGGGACACAGATACGCAGTATTTT.

The CDR3 is CASRESNQPQHF. CDR3 coding DNA: TGTGCCAGTAGAGAGAGCAATCAGCCCCAGCATTTT. The chain links TRBV19 to TRBJ1-5; D gene unclear. Trimming stripped 6 bases from V and 1 base from J, with 4 bases between. Germline lookup yields CDR1 LNHDA and CDR2 SQIVND (reference sequence). CDR3 size: 12 residues.

This sequence joins TRBV6-5 and TRBJ1-5, with D possibly TRBD1 on 5 matching bases. V lost 6 bases, J lost 0 bases, and 9 bases lay in between. The CDR3 sequence is 14 residues long. Germline loops: CDR1 MNHEY, CDR2 SVGAGI. As DNA, the CDR3 is TGTGCCAGCAGAGTCGACAGTAGCAATCAGCCCCAGCATTTT. The encoded protein is CASRVDSSNQPQHF.

CDR3 loop: CASSYSGQGRDFRQPQHF. The CDR3 nucleotides read TGTGCCAGCAGTTACTCTGGTCAGGGGCGAGACTTCCGTCAGCCCCAGCATTTT. This sequence joins TRBV6-2 or TRBV6-3 and TRBJ1-5; TRBD1 might be the D (6 bases). V was pared by 0 bases and J by 6 bases, with 21 bases between. This CDR3 is built from 18 residues. Germline V CDR1 and CDR2: MNHEY, SVGEGT.

The chain employs TRBV5-6 and TRBJ2-1; 8 nucleotides agree with TRBD2. This CDR3 is built from 16 residues. The V gene's germline CDR1 is SGHDT and CDR2 YYEEEE. J was trimmed by 5 bases and V by 1 base; bases with no gene match: 8. CDR3: CASSLYILAGHNEQFF. The CDR3 nucleotides are TGTGCCAGCAGCTTGTATATTTTAGCGGGGCACAATGAGCAGTTCTTC.

The chain recombines TRBV30 with TRBJ2-1, with TRBD2 identical over 11 bases. Trimming removed 3 bases from V and 8 bases from J; junction bases left unmatched: 6. CDR3 size: 14 residues. Germline V gene lookup returns CDR1 GTSNPN and CDR2 SVGIG (reference sequence). This chain's CDR3 is CAWREGGLADEQFF. The CDR3 DNA sequence: TGTGCCTGGAGAGAGGGGGGACTAGCGGATGAGCAGTTCTTC.

The sample holds a few counts of this clone. The rearrangement joins TRBV4-1 to TRBJ2-5, with D possibly TRBD2 on 5 matching bases. V lost 6 bases and J 1 base, leaving 12 bases between the germline ends. From germline, CDR1 is MGHRA and CDR2 YSYEKL. The CDR3 extends over 14 amino acids. In nucleotides, the CDR3 is TGCGCCAGCAGTCAGGCGGGCCTCCAAGAGACCCAGTACTTC. It specifies CASSQAGLQETQYF.

The chain links TRBV6-2 or TRBV6-3 to TRBJ1-2; TRBD1 agrees at 9 bases. Germline CDR1 reads MNHEY; CDR2 reads SVGEGT. The CDR3 has 17 residues. J was trimmed by 3 bases and V by 3 bases; bases with no gene match: 11. CDR3 in DNA: TGTGCCAGCAGTTATCTACTCCGGGACAGGGTCGACTATGGCTACACCTTC. Residues: CASSYLLRDRVDYGYTF.

This chain joins TRBV7-9 and TRBJ2-7; D gene uncertain. Germline loops: CDR1 SEHNR, CDR2 FQNEAQ (reference sequence). The CDR3 has 14 amino acids. V was trimmed by 5 bases and J by 6 bases, leaving 17 bases between them. The CDR3: CASSTRGVGSEQYF. CDR3 nucleotide sequence: TGTGCCAGCAGCACCCGAGGTGTCGGCAGCGAGCAGTACTTC.

The chain carries TRBV12-3 or TRBV12-4 and TRBJ1-4, with a possible D match to TRBD1 (5 bases). The ends were cut back, 5 bases at V and 13 bases at J, with 14 bases in the middle. This CDR3 is 12 amino acids long. The chain's CDR3 is CASSPIIGGLFF. In DNA form, the CDR3 reads TGTGCCAGCAGTCCCATTATCGGGGGACTGTTTTTT.

The table lists this clone with a few counts. V is TRBV7-6 and J is TRBJ1-4; D not certain. The CDR3 has 15 amino acids. Trimming took off 1 base at V and 8 bases at J, with 14 bases between the two ends. Germline V gene data show CDR1 as SGHVS and CDR2 as FNYEAQ. The CDR3 coding sequence is TGTGCCAGCAGCTTAGGGGCGCGGGGATCCGAAAAACTGTTTTTT. This gives the protein CASSLGARGSEKLFF.

The chain carries TRBV15 and TRBJ1-4; TRBD1 matches at 10 bases. Germline assignment: CDR1 LNHNV and CDR2 YYDKDF (reference sequence). The CDR3 covers 18 residues. Trimming at V came to 1 base and at J to 7 bases, leaving 12 bases not matched to a gene. The CDR3: CATSRVMFVGDRGEKLFF. In nucleotides, the CDR3 is TGTGCCACCAGCAGAGTAATGTTCGTGGGGGACAGGGGTGAAAAACTGTTTTTT.

The chain has TRBV7-9 and TRBJ1-1; D unclear. From germline, CDR1 is SEHNR and CDR2 FQNEAQ (reference sequence). The CDR3 loop spans 14 amino acids. Trimming shortened V by 5 bases and J by 6 bases, and 16 bases separated the two germline ends. The DNA for the CDR3 is TGTGCCAGCAGCCCCTCCTGGGGAGAGGCTGAAGCTTTCTTT. Translation gives CASSPSWGEAEAFF.

J is TRBJ1-5 and V is TRBV6-5; 7 positions agree with TRBD1. This CDR3 spans 15 amino acids. V gave up 2 bases and J gave up 4 bases; unmatched junction bases: 5. Germline loops: CDR1 MNHEY, CDR2 SVGAGI. This chain's CDR3 is CASSYMTGRNQPQHF. The CDR3, as DNA: TGTGCCAGCAGTTACATGACAGGGAGGAATCAGCCCCAGCATTTT.

The V and J genes are TRBV9 and TRBJ2-3; no definite D call. Per the germline V gene, CDR1 is SGDLS and CDR2 is YYNGEE. With 3 bases removed from V and 2 bases from J, the gap between germline ends came to 13 bases. The CDR3 consists of 15 residues. The CDR3 nucleotides are TGTGCCAGCAGCGCCCGCCTACCTATCACAGATACGCAGTATTTT. This sequence encodes CASSARLPITDTQYF.

This chain connects TRBV15 to TRBJ1-2; tentatively, D is TRBD1 (5 bases). V lost 1 base and J 0 bases, leaving 12 bases between the germline ends. CDR3 length: 16 amino acids. In germline, CDR1 is LNHNV, CDR2 YYDKDF (reference sequence). DNA of the CDR3: TGTGCCACCAGCAGAGTCCCACCAGGGACTAACTATGGCTACACCTTC. It translates to CATSRVPPGTNYGYTF.

This chain joins TRBV15 and TRBJ1-1; 8 nucleotides agree with TRBD1. The CDR3 totals 14 residues. CDR1 is LNHNV, CDR2 YYDKDF, per germline (reference sequence). V lost 2 bases and J lost 5; bases outside the gene matches: 4. This CDR3 reads CATSRKDRATEAFF. The CDR3 bases are TGTGCCACCAGCAGAAAGGACAGGGCGACTGAAGCTTTCTTT.

The chain recombines TRBV7-2 with TRBJ2-7; 8 bases map to TRBD1. The junction had 7 bases not matched to a gene; V was cut back by 1 base and J by 5 bases. Germline loops: CDR1 SGHTA, CDR2 FQGNSA. The CDR3 contains 15 residues. DNA of the CDR3: TGTGCCAGCAGCTTAGGGACAGGGAGCGGCCACGAGCAGTACTTC. Protein: CASSLGTGSGHEQYF.

The chain recombines TRBV11-2 with TRBJ1-1; D call uncertain. Germline V CDR1 and CDR2: SGHAT, FQNNGV. V dropped 0 bases and J dropped 9 bases, with 11 bases sitting between them. This CDR3 has 13 amino acids. CDR3 residues: CASSLDTGAKAFF. The CDR3 nucleotides read TGTGCCAGCAGCTTAGATACCGGAGCCAAAGCTTTCTTT.